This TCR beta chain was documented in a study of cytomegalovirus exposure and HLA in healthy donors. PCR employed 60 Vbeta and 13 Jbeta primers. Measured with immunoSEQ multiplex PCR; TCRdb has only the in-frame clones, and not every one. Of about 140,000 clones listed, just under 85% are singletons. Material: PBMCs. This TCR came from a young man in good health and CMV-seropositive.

The CDR3 region is CASSEQGGANNSPLHF. In DNA, the CDR3 is TGTGCCAGCAGTGAACAGGGGGGTGCCAATAATTCACCCCTCCACTTT. The V and J genes are TRBV6-1 and TRBJ1-6; 7 positions agree with TRBD1. Germline CDR1 reads MNHNS; CDR2 reads SASEGT. Losses at the gene ends were 2 bases for V and 5 bases for J; bases not matched to a gene: 6. The CDR3 has 16 residues.